The 24 T cell receptor beta chains below all came from one sample that was sequenced in a study of PD-1 blockade in classical Hodgkin lymphoma. Method: immunoSEQ multiplex PCR; TCRdb's copy keeps in-frame clones and lacks some. The table has some 96,000 clones, over 70% seen once; the top ten hold over 9%. Every patient experienced relapse after autologous stem cell transplantation, and brentuximab vedotin exposure varied. Sample: peripheral blood mononuclear cells (PBMCs), taken at baseline. The receptors shown here come from a human donor with classical Hodgkin lymphoma.

The chain links TRBV5-8 to TRBJ1-1, with TRBD1 identical over 7 bases. Germline lookup yields CDR1 SGHTS and CDR2 YDEGEE. V lost 2 bases to trimming and J lost 4 bases; unmatched junction nucleotides: 8. The CDR3 totals 15 residues. DNA of the CDR3: TGTGCCAGCAGCTTAAACAGGGGTTGGACCACTGAAGCTTTCTTT. Translated, it gives CASSLNRGWTTEAFF.

This chain links TRBV10-3 with TRBJ2-2; D might be TRBD2 (6 bases). CDR3 length equals 15 residues. V lost 1 base and J lost 4, with 10 bases in between. CDR1 is ENHRY, CDR2 SYGVKD, per germline. The CDR3 protein is CAISELIAATGELFF. The CDR3 nucleotides are TGTGCCATCAGTGAGTTGATAGCGGCCACCGGGGAGCTGTTTTTT.

The table lists this clone with a few counts. The chain joins TRBV11-3 to TRBJ2-7; 13 bases are shared with TRBD2. Looked up from germline, CDR1 is SGHNT and CDR2 is YENEEA. V shed 5 bases and J 6 bases; nucleotides not matched to a gene: 7. The CDR3 extends over 15 amino acids. CDR3 protein: CASSPGLAGVSEQYF. The CDR3 DNA follows: TGTGCCAGCAGCCCAGGACTAGCGGGAGTAAGCGAGCAGTACTTC. Supplemented by reference TRBV11-3 and TRBJ2-7, the full variable domain reads EAGVVQSPRYKIIEKKQPVAFWCNPISGHNTLYWYLQNLGQGPELLIRYENEEAVDDSQLPKDRFSAERLKGVDSTLKIQPAELGDSAVYLCASSPGLAGVSEQYFGPGTRLTVT.

This clone was picked up one time. This chain joins TRBV27 and TRBJ2-1; 7 bases are shared with TRBD2. With 6 bases clipped from V and 9 bases from J, the junction kept 8 bases outside the gene matches. Germline lookup yields CDR1 MNHEY and CDR2 SMNVEV (reference sequence). The CDR3 runs to 13 residues. The CDR3 nucleotides are TGTGCCAGCAGGGGCGGGAGCACAGTTGAGCAGTTCTTC. Its translation: CASRGGSTVEQFF.

V is TRBV18 and J is TRBJ1-1; D ambiguous. The V and J ends lost 3 bases and 4 bases respectively, with 15 bases between them. The CDR3 consists of 15 residues. The germline gives CDR1 KGHSH, CDR2 LQKENI. The CDR3 region is CASSPKDGPGTEAFF. DNA of the CDR3: TGTGCCAGCTCACCTAAAGATGGGCCGGGCACTGAAGCTTTCTTT.

The chain couples TRBV18 to TRBJ2-7; a possible D gene is TRBD1 (5 bases). V lost 2 bases, J lost 7 bases, and 15 bases lay in between. CDR1 is KGHSH, CDR2 LQKENI, per germline. This CDR3 has 14 residues. DNA for the CDR3: TGTGCCAGCTCACCAATAGCAGGGCCGGGTGAGCAGTACTTC. This encodes CASSPIAGPGEQYF.

This chain links TRBV28 with TRBJ2-7; D gene ambiguous. CDR1 MDHEN and CDR2 SYDVKM come from the germline V gene. The CDR3 has 13 amino acids. V lost 7 bases and J lost 2, with 12 bases in between. CDR3 nucleotides: TGTGCCAGCACACCCCCAGCCACCTACGAGCAGTACTTC. This encodes CASTPPATYEQYF.

V usage is TRBV5-1 and J usage is TRBJ2-7; 11 positions agree with TRBD1. This CDR3 comprises 14 residues. The V gene end was trimmed by 4 bases and the J gene end by 6 bases; junction bases not matched to a gene: 6. Germline-derived CDR1 and CDR2 are SGHRS and YFSETQ. CDR3 residues: CASSPGQGAGEQYF. In DNA, the CDR3 is TGCGCCAGCAGCCCCGGACAGGGGGCCGGCGAGCAGTACTTC.

The V and J genes are TRBV5-1 and TRBJ2-6; D may match TRBD1 or TRBD2 (5 bases each). This CDR3 is 19 amino acids long. Germline CDR1 is SGHRS and CDR2 is YFSETQ. V was pared by 0 bases and J by 3 bases, with 19 bases between. Here the CDR3 DNA reads TGCGCCAGCAGCTTGGTACCTGGGGGAGCGGACGGTGGGGCCAACGTCCTGACTTTC. Protein product: CASSLVPGGADGGANVLTF.

The genes are TRBV11-2 and TRBJ2-2; D is ambiguous. Trimming pared 5 bases from V and 4 bases from J, leaving 14 bases between. Germline V CDR1 and CDR2: SGHAT, FQNNGV. The CDR3 runs 15 residues. CDR3 nucleotides: TGTGCCAGCAGCGAAGGGCGGCCGGGCACCGGGGAGCTGTTTTTT. The encoded protein is CASSEGRPGTGELFF.

V usage is TRBV7-3 and J usage is TRBJ2-1; 9 nucleotides line up with TRBD2. Germline CDR1 reads SGHTA; CDR2 reads FQGTGA. The CDR3 has 14 residues. With 4 bases clipped from V and 5 bases from J, the junction kept 3 bases outside the gene matches. The chain's CDR3 is CASSWSSGNNEQFF. CDR3 DNA sequence: TGTGCCAGCAGCTGGTCTAGCGGGAACAATGAGCAGTTCTTC. The complete variable domain, with remaining parts taken from reference TRBV7-3 and TRBJ2-1, reads GAGVSQTPSNKVTEKGKYVELRCDPISGHTALYWYRQSLGQGPEFLIYFQGTGAADDSGLPNDRFFAVRPEGSVSTLKIQRTERGDSAVYLCASSWSSGNNEQFFGPGTRLTVL.

This sequence joins TRBV27 and TRBJ2-6; the D gene is possibly TRBD2 (6 bases). The CDR3 totals 18 residues. CDR1 and CDR2 (germline): MNHEY, SMNVEV (reference sequence). The germline V and J ends were trimmed by 1 base and 0 bases, with 13 bases remaining between them. In DNA form, the CDR3 reads TGTGCCAGCAGTTTATTTACTGGGGGACTCTCTGGGGCCAACGTCCTGACTTTC. It encodes CASSLFTGGLSGANVLTF.

The chain joins TRBV10-3 to TRBJ1-1, with 9 bases fitting TRBD1. Germline CDR1 is ENHRY and CDR2 is SYGVKD. This CDR3 has 13 amino acids. Trimming at V came to 6 bases and at J to 9 bases, leaving 8 bases not matched to a gene. CDR3 amino acids: CAIRDGQGLKAFF. The CDR3 bases are TGTGCCATCAGGGATGGACAGGGGCTTAAAGCTTTCTTT.

The V gene is TRBV5-1, the J gene TRBJ2-7; 10 bases are shared with TRBD2. Germline V gene data show CDR1 as SGHRS and CDR2 as YFSETQ. With 0 bases clipped from V and 2 bases from J, the junction kept 8 bases outside the gene matches. The CDR3 loop spans 17 amino acids. CDR3 protein: CASSLAPSGSSTYEQYF. Written as DNA, the CDR3 is TGCGCCAGCAGCTTGGCCCCTAGCGGGAGTTCCACCTACGAGCAGTACTTC. The full variable domain, its missing parts supplied by reference TRBV5-1 and TRBJ2-7, is KAGVTQTPRYLIKTRGQQVTLSCSPISGHRSVSWYQQTPGQGLQFLFEYFSETQRNKGNFPGRFSGRQFSNSRSEMNVSTLELGDSALYLCASSLAPSGSSTYEQYFGPGTRLTVT.

The chain employs TRBV28 and TRBJ2-1; TRBD2 aligns across 12 bases. The CDR3 runs 16 residues. The trim removed 5 bases at V and 0 bases at J, leaving 2 bases unmatched. Germline V lookup: CDR1 MDHEN, CDR2 SYDVKM. This chain's CDR3 is CASSMTSGSSYNEQFF. The CDR3 DNA is TGTGCCAGCAGTATGACTAGCGGGAGCTCCTACAATGAGCAGTTCTTC.

The chain links TRBV5-1 to TRBJ2-3, with D unresolved. V was pared by 0 bases and J by 0 bases, with 8 bases between. CDR1 SGHRS and CDR2 YFSETQ come from the germline V gene. There are 15 residues in the CDR3. The CDR3: CASSLVAVSTDTQYF. The DNA of the CDR3 is TGCGCCAGCAGCTTGGTTGCGGTGAGCACAGATACGCAGTATTTT.

The V gene is TRBV5-6, the J gene TRBJ1-5, with 7 positions matching TRBD1. CDR1 is SGHDT and CDR2 is YYEEEE in the germline V gene. V was pared by 3 bases and J by 6 bases, with 6 bases of the junction left unmatched. The CDR3 is 14 amino acids. CDR3 sequence: CASSSTGRRQPQHF. The CDR3 DNA sequence: TGTGCCAGCAGCTCGACAGGGAGGCGTCAGCCCCAGCATTTT.

The chain has TRBV7-7 and TRBJ2-2; D gene unclear. The V end was cut by 5 bases, the J end by 6 bases, with 10 bases between. The CDR3 is 13 amino acids. CDR1 is SSHAT, CDR2 FNYEAQ, per germline (reference sequence). The CDR3 region has the DNA TGTGCCAGCAGCCCCACTCCCGCCGGGGAGCTGTTTTTT. Translation: CASSPTPAGELFF.

The chain recombines TRBV5-1 with TRBJ1-5; unclear D gene. The germline gives CDR1 SGHRS, CDR2 YFSETQ. Trimming took 4 bases from V and 7 from J, leaving 18 bases between them. The CDR3 runs to 15 residues. This chain's CDR3 is CASSPSGGEIQPQHF. CDR3 DNA sequence: TGCGCCAGCAGCCCGTCCGGCGGGGAAATCCAGCCCCAGCATTTT.

This rearrangement joins TRBV7-9 to TRBJ2-1, with D possibly being TRBD1 (5 bases). Per the germline V gene, CDR1 is SEHNR and CDR2 is FQNEAQ (reference sequence). The CDR3 is 14 residues long. Trimming left V 3 bases short and J 4 bases short, with 10 bases between. This chain's CDR3 is CASSFRQSYNEQFF. CDR3 nucleotide sequence: TGTGCCAGCAGCTTTCGACAGAGTTACAATGAGCAGTTCTTC. The full variable domain, its missing parts supplied by reference TRBV7-9 and TRBJ2-1, is DTGVSQNPRHKITKRGQNVTFRCDPISEHNRLYWYRQTLGQGPEFLTYFQNEAQLEKSRLLSDRFSAERPKGSFSTLEIQRTEQGDSAMYLCASSFRQSYNEQFFGPGTRLTVL.

The count of this clone is one. This chain uses TRBV4-1 with TRBJ1-2; D gene uncertain. Germline V gives CDR1 MGHRA, CDR2 YSYEKL. V was trimmed by 0 bases and J by 5 bases, leaving 13 bases between them. This CDR3 comprises 15 residues. CDR3 sequence (DNA): TGCGCCAGCAGCCAAGATCTCGGCAGCTTTTATGGCTACACCTTC. This gives the protein CASSQDLGSFYGYTF.

In regard to this clone: Other nucleotide sequences from this sample produce the same CDR3. The rearrangement links TRBV28 to TRBJ2-2, with 15 bases fitting TRBD2. The CDR3 extends over 19 amino acids. The V and J ends lost 4 bases and 1 base, in that order; junction bases with no gene match: 7. Germline V gene lookup returns CDR1 MDHEN and CDR2 SYDVKM. The CDR3 protein is CASSSPPGLAGGNTGELFF. The DNA of the CDR3 is TGTGCCAGCAGTTCCCCCCCGGGACTAGCGGGAGGGAACACCGGGGAGCTGTTTTTT.

The chain recombines TRBV11-1 with TRBJ2-2, with D possibly TRBD1 on 6 matching bases. Between the trimmed V and J ends, which lost 10 bases and 3 bases, there was a span of 18 bases. From germline, CDR1 is SGHAT and CDR2 FQDESV (reference sequence). This CDR3 region has 15 residues. CDR3 coding DNA: TGTGCCACCTCAGGGGTCGGGGCGGACACCGGGGAGCTGTTTTTT. Encoded protein: CATSGVGADTGELFF. The variable domain in full, completed from reference TRBV11-1 and TRBJ2-2, reads EAEVAQSPRYKITEKSQAVAFWCDPISGHATLYWYRQILGQGPELLVQFQDESVVDDSQLPKDRFSAERLKGVDSTLKIQPAELGDSAMYLCATSGVGADTGELFFGEGSRLTVL.

This clone was recorded a few times. The chain carries TRBV6-1 and TRBJ2-5; TRBD1 is a possible D gene (7 bases). The CDR3 spans 14 residues. CDR1 is MNHNS, CDR2 SASEGT, per germline. Trimming left V 7 bases short and J 1 base short, with 13 bases between. This CDR3 reads CASNHQGGQETQYF. The CDR3 nucleotides are TGTGCCAGCAATCACCAGGGGGGCCAAGAGACCCAGTACTTC.